This T cell receptor beta chain was identified in a study of cytomegalovirus exposure and HLA in healthy donors. Study results and caveats: Accurate prediction of HLA-A and HLA-B alleles (for most subjects) was reportedly achieved from TCR beta sequences. Later on, a genetic analysis was performed. It linked a missense variant in DCLRE1C with V- and J-gene trimming of TCR beta. Usually a TCR sequence was rare, but some public TCRs were found in many donors.

A remark on this clone: Antigen: not known.

Researchers ran the PCR with 60 Vbeta and 13 Jbeta primers. Profiled with immunoSEQ multiplex PCR; TCRdb holds only in-frame clones, not every one. This table has about 160,000 clones, around 81% appearing once. The CDR3 is 15 amino acids. Looked up from germline, CDR1 is PRHDT and CDR2 is FYEKMQ (reference sequence). V was trimmed by 6 bases and J by 0 bases, leaving 12 bases between them. The receptor comes from a woman aged 40 to 49 in good health and CMV-seronegative. Input material: PBMCs. The genes are TRBV13 and TRBJ2-4, with TRBD1 as a possible D gene (5 bases). CDR3 nucleotide sequence: TGTGCCAGCAGTCCTATAGGGGTAGCCAAAAACATTCAGTACTTC. Amino acids: CASSPIGVAKNIQYF.